Sequencing of this TCR beta chain was carried out in a study of regulatory T cells in long-lasting Graves disease. On the study more broadly: To qualify as persistent, Graves' disease required over 5 years of antithyroid drugs with positive TSH receptor antibodies.

Documented time point: persistent/refractory GD, antithyroid drugs over 5 years with positive TRAb. PBMC RNA served as the TCR library source. Study observations and caveats: More public clonotypes were shared by persistent patients (approximately 3,000) than by new patients (approximately 1,000). When disease was persistent, TRBV28, TRBJ1-2 and TRBJ2-5 were the favored segments.

The CDR3 length is 12 residues. CDR1 is DFQATT, CDR2 SNEGSKA, per germline (reference sequence). According to the study, TCR beta libraries were built with iRepertoire HTBI primers and CDR3-region Arm-PCR. Per the original methods: Identified segments across samples numbered some 62 TRBV and approximately 13 TRBJ. TCRdb fed the multiplex PCR reads into MiXCR, producing one record per CDR3 protein. These V and J calls derive from TCRdb rather than the authors' analysis. The sample records about 660,000 distinct CDR3 sequences, 25% to 35% being singletons. This clonotype was recorded at least ten times. Its antigen is still unknown.

The TCR comes from a female donor with Graves disease. Sequencing used peripheral blood mononuclear cells (PBMCs), obtained when the disease was refractory, from a patient treated with antithyroid drugs. The gene calls are TRBV20-1 and TRBJ2-7; a possible D gene is TRBD1 (6 bases). The CDR3 spells CSPRQGRDEQYF. As DNA, the CDR3 is TGCAGCCCACGGCAGGGGCGGGACGAGCAGTACTTC.